This TCR beta chain came from a study of T-cell memory formation after mild COVID-19. This clonotype was found many times. The antigen is not known. Whole-study findings and limits: The authors left the SARS-CoV-2 specificity of second-wave clones peaking on day 37 unconfirmed.

CDR3 length: 14 residues. Trimming removed 4 bases at V and 6 bases at J, with 12 bases between. The germline gives CDR1 LGHDT, CDR2 YNNKEL (reference sequence). Employing constant-segment primers, 5'RACE generated TCR alpha and TCR beta cDNA libraries bearing sample barcodes and UMIs. TCRdb recomputed calls from the 5' RACE reads with MiXCR, one row per CDR3 protein. The sample lists 150,000 to 200,000 distinct CDR3 sequences, 11% occurring once. The material sequenced was PBMCs or a T cell subset sorted from them (not recorded which). The receptor's source is a man between 18 and 35 years old who had mild COVID-19 (a few samples of this study predate the infection). Cell type and time point are not known. The chain employs TRBV3-1 and TRBJ1-4, with D hard to call. The CDR3 sequence is CASSLGGFDEKLFF. As DNA, the CDR3 is TGTGCCAGCAGCCTGGGAGGATTTGATGAAAAACTGTTTTTT.